This T cell receptor (beta chain) was observed in a study of regulatory T cells in long-lasting Graves disease. Time point in this sample: persistent/refractory GD, antithyroid drugs over 5 years with positive TRAb. Extracted PBMC RNA gave rise to the TCR library. To make TCR beta libraries, researchers used iRepertoire HTBI primers and Arm-PCR of CDR3 regions. TCRdb re-called the multiplex PCR reads with MiXCR, one entry per CDR3 protein. The repertoire includes about 660,000 distinct CDR3 sequences, about 30% of them detected once, and roughly 46% sits in the top ten. The receptor comes from a female donor with Graves disease. The sequencing used peripheral blood mononuclear cells (PBMCs), collected when the disease was refractory, from a patient treated with antithyroid drugs.

In DNA form, the CDR3 reads TGTGCCAGTAGAGGGGACAGGGGCGTAAGCTATGGCTACACCTTC. Translating gives CASRGDRGVSYGYTF. The chain links TRBV19 to TRBJ1-2, with 10 bases that match TRBD1. The CDR3 totals 15 residues. V lost 6 bases, J lost 4 bases, and 8 bases stayed unmatched. Germline CDR1 and CDR2: LNHDA and SQIVND (reference sequence).